This TCR beta chain was captured by sequencing in a study of cytomegalovirus exposure and HLA in healthy donors. The PCR employed 60 Vbeta primers together with 13 Jbeta primers. Original processing notes: It was a later analysis that counted about 80 million unique TCR beta chains, of which approximately 11 million were shared. The assay was immunoSEQ multiplex PCR, and TCRdb's table has in-frame clones only and misses some. V and J calls and clone size come straight from that table; D and trimming were deduced from the DNA. The table records 90,000 to 110,000 clones, around 86% of them present only once. This CDR3 is built from 17 residues. V lost 5 bases and J lost 4; bases outside the gene matches: 14. Germline CDR1 reads MDHEN; CDR2 reads SYDVKM.

The sequence was obtained from a woman aged 30 to 39 in good health and CMV-seronegative. This chain connects TRBV28 to TRBJ2-1, with TRBD2 matching over 7 bases. The specimen sequenced was PBMCs. CDR3 protein: CASSPPPAGVGYNEQFF. The CDR3 region has the DNA TGTGCCAGCAGTCCCCCACCGGCGGGAGTAGGATACAATGAGCAGTTCTTC.